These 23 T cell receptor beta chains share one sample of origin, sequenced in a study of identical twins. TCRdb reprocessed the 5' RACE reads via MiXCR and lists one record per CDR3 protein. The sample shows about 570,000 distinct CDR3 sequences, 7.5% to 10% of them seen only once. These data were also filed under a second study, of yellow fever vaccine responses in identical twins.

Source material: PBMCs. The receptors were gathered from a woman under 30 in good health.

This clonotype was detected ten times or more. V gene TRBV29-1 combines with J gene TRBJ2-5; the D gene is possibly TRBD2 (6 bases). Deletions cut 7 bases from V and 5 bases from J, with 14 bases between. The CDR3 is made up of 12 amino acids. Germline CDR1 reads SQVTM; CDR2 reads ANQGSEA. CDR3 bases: TGCAGCGGTTGGGGGGACCGGGAGACCCAGTACTTC. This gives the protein CSGWGDRETQYF.

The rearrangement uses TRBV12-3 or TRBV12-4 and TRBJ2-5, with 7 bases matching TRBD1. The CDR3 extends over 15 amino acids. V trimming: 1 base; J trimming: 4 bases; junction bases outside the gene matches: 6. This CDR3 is CASSLGGSGGETQYF. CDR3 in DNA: TGTGCCAGCAGTTTAGGAGGGTCAGGGGGAGAGACCCAGTACTTC.

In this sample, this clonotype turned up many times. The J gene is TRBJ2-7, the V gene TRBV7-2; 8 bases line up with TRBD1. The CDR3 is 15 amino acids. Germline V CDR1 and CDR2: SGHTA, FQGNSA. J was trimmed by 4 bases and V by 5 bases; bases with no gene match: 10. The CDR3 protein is CASSPTSGQDYEQYF. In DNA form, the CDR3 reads TGTGCCAGCAGCCCAACCTCGGGACAGGATTACGAGCAGTACTTC.

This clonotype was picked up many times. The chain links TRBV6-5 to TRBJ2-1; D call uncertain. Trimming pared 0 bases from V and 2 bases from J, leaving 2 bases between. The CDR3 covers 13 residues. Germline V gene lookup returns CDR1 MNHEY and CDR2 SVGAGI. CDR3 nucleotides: TGTGCCAGCAGTTACTCCCCCTACAATGAGCAGTTCTTC. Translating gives CASSYSPYNEQFF.

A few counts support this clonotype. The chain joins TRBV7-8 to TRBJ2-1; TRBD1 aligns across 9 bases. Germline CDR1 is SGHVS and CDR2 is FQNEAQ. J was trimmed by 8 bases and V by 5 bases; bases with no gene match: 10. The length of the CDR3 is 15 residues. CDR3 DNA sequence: TGTGCCAGCAGCGCACGGGACAGGGATGTCGATGAGCAGTTCTTC. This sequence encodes CASSARDRDVDEQFF.

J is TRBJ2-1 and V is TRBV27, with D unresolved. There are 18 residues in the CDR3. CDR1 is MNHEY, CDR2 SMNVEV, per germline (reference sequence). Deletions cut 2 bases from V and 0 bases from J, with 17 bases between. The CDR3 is CASSLSSEWVSSYNEQFF. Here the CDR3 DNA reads TGTGCCAGCAGTTTAAGTTCGGAGTGGGTCAGCTCCTACAATGAGCAGTTCTTC.

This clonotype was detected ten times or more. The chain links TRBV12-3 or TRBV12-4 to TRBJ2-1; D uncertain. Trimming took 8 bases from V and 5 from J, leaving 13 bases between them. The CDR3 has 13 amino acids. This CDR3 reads CASATQYHNEQFF. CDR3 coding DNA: TGTGCCAGCGCTACTCAATATCACAATGAGCAGTTCTTC.

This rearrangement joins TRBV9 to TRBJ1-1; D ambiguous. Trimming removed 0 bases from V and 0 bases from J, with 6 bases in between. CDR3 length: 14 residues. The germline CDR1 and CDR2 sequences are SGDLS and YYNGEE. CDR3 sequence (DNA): TGTGCCAGCAGCGTAGCGGATTTGAACACTGAAGCTTTCTTT. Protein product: CASSVADLNTEAFF.

The CDR3 reads CASSGDREDTGELFF. CDR3 DNA: TGTGCCAGCAGTGGCGACAGGGAGGACACCGGGGAGCTGTTTTTT. The rearrangement joins TRBV6-4 to TRBJ2-2, with TRBD1 as a possible D gene (7 bases). The CDR3 covers 15 residues. Deletions cut 4 bases from V and 3 bases from J, with 12 bases between. Per the germline V gene, CDR1 is MRHNA and CDR2 is SNTAGT.

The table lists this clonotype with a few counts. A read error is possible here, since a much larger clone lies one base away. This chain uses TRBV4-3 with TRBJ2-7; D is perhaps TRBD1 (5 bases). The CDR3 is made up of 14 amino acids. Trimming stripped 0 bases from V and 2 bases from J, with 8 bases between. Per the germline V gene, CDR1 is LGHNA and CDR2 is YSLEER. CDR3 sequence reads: CASSQDVGAYEQYF. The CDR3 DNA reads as TGCGCCAGCAGCCAAGACGTAGGGGCCTACGAGCAGTACTTC.

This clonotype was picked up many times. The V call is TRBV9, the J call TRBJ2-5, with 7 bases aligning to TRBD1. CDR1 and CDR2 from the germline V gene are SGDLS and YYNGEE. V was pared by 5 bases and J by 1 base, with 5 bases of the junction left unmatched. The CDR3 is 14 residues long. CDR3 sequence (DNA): TGTGCCAGCAGTGTGGGACAGAGCCAAGAGACCCAGTACTTC. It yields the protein CASSVGQSQETQYF.

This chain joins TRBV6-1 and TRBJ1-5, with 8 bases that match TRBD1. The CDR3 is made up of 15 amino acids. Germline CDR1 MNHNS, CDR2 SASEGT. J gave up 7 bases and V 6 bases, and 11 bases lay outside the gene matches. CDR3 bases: TGTGCCAGCAGGCCACTGGACAGGGTTATGCAGCCCCAGCATTTT. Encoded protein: CASRPLDRVMQPQHF.

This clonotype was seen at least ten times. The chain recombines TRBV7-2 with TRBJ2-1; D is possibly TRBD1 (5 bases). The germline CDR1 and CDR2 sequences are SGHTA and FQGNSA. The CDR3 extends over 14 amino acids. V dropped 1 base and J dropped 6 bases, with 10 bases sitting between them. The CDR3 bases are TGTGCCAGCAGCTTAGTCTCCCAGGGCAATGAGCAGTTCTTC. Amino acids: CASSLVSQGNEQFF. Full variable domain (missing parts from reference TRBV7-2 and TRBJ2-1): GAGVSQSPSNKVTEKGKDVELRCDPISGHTALYWYRQSLGQGLEFLIYFQGNSAPDKSGLPSDRFSAERTGGSVSTLTIQRTQQEDSAVYLCASSLVSQGNEQFFGPGTRLTVL.

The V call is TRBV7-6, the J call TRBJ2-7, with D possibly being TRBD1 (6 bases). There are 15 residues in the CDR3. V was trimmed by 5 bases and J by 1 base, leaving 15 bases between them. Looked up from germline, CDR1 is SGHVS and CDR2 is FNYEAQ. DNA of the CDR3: TGTGCCAGCAGCGGACAGACAGGTCCTTCCTACGAGCAGTACTTC. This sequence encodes CASSGQTGPSYEQYF.

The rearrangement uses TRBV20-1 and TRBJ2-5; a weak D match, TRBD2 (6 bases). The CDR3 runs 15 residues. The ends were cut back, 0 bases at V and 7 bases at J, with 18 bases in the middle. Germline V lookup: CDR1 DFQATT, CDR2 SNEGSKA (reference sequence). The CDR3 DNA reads TGCAGTGCTAGAGATTCGGCTAGCGCTGCGGTGACCCAGTACTTC. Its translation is CSARDSASAAVTQYF.

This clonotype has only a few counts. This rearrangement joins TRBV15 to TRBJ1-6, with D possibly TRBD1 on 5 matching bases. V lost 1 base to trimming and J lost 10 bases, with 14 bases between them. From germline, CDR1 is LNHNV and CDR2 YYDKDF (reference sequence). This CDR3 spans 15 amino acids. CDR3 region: CATSRGGNGGSPLHF. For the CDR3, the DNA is TGTGCCACCAGCAGAGGGGGCAACGGAGGATCACCCCTCCACTTT. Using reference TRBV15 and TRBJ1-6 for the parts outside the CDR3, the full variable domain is DAMVIQNPRYQVTQFGKPVTLSCSQTLNHNVMYWYQQKSSQAPKLLFHYYDKDFNNEADTPDNFQSRRPNTSFCFLDIRSPGLGDTAMYLCATSRGGNGGSPLHFGNGTRLTVT.

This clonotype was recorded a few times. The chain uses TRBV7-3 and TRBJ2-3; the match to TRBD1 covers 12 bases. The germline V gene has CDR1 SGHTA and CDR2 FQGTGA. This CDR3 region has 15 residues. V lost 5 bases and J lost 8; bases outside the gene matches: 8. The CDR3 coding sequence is TGTGCCAGCAGCCTACCGGGACAGGGGGCGAGTACGCAGTATTTT. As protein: CASSLPGQGASTQYF.

The CDR3 region has the DNA TGTGCCATCAGTGAATCCCTTTCGGCCCAGTACTTC. Translating gives CAISESLSAQYF. This chain connects TRBV10-3 to TRBJ2-5; no firm D call. The V and J ends lost 3 bases and 9 bases respectively, with 11 bases between them. The CDR3 runs to 12 residues. Germline loops: CDR1 ENHRY, CDR2 SYGVKD.

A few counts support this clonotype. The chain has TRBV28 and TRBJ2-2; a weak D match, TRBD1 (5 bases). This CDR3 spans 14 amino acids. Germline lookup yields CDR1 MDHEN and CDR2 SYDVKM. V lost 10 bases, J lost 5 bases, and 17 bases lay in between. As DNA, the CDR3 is TGTGCCACCATCTGGGGCCAACAAACCGGGGAGCTGTTTTTT. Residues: CATIWGQQTGELFF.

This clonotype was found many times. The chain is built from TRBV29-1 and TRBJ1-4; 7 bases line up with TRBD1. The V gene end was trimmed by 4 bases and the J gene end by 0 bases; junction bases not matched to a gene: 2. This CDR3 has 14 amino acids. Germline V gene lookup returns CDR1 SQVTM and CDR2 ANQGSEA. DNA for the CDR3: TGCAGCGTTGGAGGACAGGCAACTAATGAAAAACTGTTTTTT. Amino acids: CSVGGQATNEKLFF.

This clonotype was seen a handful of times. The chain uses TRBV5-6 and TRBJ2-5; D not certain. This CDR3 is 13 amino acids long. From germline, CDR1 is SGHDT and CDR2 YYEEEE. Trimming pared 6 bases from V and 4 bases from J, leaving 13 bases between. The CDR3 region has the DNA TGTGCCAGCACACTTCCTCGGGTAGAGACCCAGTACTTC. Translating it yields CASTLPRVETQYF.

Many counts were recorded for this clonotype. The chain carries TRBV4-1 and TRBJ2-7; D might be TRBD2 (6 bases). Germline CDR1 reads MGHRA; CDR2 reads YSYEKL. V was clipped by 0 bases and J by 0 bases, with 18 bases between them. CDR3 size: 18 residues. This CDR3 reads CASSQDRGEALSSYEQYF. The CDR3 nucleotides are TGCGCCAGCAGCCAAGATCGTGGGGAGGCCCTAAGCTCCTACGAGCAGTACTTC.

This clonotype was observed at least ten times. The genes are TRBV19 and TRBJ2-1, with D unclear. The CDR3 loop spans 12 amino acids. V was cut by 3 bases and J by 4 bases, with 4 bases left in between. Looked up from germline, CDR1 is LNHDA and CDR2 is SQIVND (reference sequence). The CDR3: CASSITYNEQFF. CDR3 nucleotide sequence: TGTGCCAGTAGTATCACGTACAATGAGCAGTTCTTC.